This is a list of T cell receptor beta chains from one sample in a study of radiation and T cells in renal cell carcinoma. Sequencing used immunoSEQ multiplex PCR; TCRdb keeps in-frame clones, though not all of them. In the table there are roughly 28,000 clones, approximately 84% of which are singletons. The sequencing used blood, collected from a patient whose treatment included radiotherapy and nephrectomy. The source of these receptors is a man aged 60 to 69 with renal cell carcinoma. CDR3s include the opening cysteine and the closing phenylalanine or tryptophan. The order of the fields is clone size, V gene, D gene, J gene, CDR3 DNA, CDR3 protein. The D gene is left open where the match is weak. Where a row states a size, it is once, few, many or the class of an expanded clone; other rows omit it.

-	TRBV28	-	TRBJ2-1	TGTGCCAGCAGAAAAAACGGTAACAATGAGCAGTTCTTC	CASRKNGNNEQFF
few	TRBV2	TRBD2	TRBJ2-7	TGTGCCAGCAGTGAATCGGCGGGAGTACCGAAGGAGCAGTACTTC	CASSESAGVPKEQYF
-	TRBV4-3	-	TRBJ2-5	TGCGCCAGCAGCCAAGCAGCAGGATCGAAGTCACAAGAGACCCAGTACTTC	CASSQAAGSKSQETQYF
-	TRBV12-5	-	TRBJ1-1	TGTGCTAGTGGTCGGGGGACGAACACTGAAGCTTTCTTT	CASGRGTNTEAFF
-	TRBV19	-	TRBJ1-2	TGTGCCAGTAGTATTAAGGGCACGGCGGCTAACTATGGCTACACCTTC	CASSIKGTAANYGYTF
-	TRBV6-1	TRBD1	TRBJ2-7	TGTGCCAGCAGCGCCGGGACAGGGTTGGGGGAGCAGTACTTC	CASSAGTGLGEQYF
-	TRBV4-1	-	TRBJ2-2	TGCGCCAGCAGCCAAGAATTTCAGGGAAGGGCCGGGGAGCTGTTTTTT	CASSQEFQGRAGELFF
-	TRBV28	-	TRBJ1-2	TGTGCCAGCCACCACGTTTCCGGGACAACTTATGGCTACACCTTC	CASHHVSGTTYGYTF
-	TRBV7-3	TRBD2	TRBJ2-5	TGTGCCAGCAGCCTAGCGGGGGCCCAAGAGACCCAGTACTTC	CASSLAGAQETQYF
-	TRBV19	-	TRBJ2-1	TGTGCCAGTAGTATTCAGGGCAGCTCCTACAATGAGCAGTTCTTC	CASSIQGSSYNEQFF
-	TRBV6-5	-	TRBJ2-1	TGTGCCAGCAGGGGGGAGTCCTACAATGAGCAGTTCTTC	CASRGESYNEQFF
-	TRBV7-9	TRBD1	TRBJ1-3	TGTGCCAGCAGCTTAGAGGGACAGCACCTCTCTGGAAACACCATATATTTT	CASSLEGQHLSGNTIYF
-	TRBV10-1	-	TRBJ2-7	TGCGCCAGCAGTGAGGGCCCTCCTTCCTACGAGCAGTACTTC	CASSEGPPSYEQYF
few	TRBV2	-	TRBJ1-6	TGTGCCAGCAGGGACGGAACGAATAATTCACCCCTCCACTTT	CASRDGTNNSPLHF
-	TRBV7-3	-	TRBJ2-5	TGTGCCAGCAGCTTACTCGGCGGGATCACAGAGACCCAGTACTTC	CASSLLGGITETQYF
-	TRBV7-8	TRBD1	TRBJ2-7	TGTGCCAGCAGCTTAGGGACAGGGGCCTACGAGCAGTACTTC	CASSLGTGAYEQYF
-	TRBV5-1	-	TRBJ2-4	TGCGCCAGCAGCTTGGCTCTAGAAAAAAACATTCAGTACTTC	CASSLALEKNIQYF
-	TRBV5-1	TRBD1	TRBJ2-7	TGCGCCAGCAGCTTGTATGTACAGGGGGCTGGGTACGAGCAGTACTTC	CASSLYVQGAGYEQYF
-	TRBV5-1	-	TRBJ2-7	TGCGCCAGCAGCCGAGGATCGGGGGTGGGCTACGAGCAGTACTTC	CASSRGSGVGYEQYF
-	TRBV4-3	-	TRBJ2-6	TGCGCCAGCAGCCAAGAGATGAGGGGTTCTGGGGCCAACGTCCTGACTTTC	CASSQEMRGSGANVLTF
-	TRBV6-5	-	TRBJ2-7	TGTGCCAGCACAGACAGGTTTGTGCAGTACTTC	CASTDRFVQYF
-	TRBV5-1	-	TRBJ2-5	TGCGCCAGCATACTCTCCGGGGGACACCAAGAGACCCAGTACTTC	CASILSGGHQETQYF
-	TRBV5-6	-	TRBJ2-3	TGTGCCAGCAGCTTTGGCTCAGGCACAGATACGCAGTATTTT	CASSFGSGTDTQYF
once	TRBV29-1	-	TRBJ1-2	TGCAGCGTTCCGACAGAACTAAACTATGGCTACACCTTC	CSVPTELNYGYTF
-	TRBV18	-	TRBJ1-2	TGTGCCAGCTCACCCCTGGGGTCGGATGGCTACACCTTC	CASSPLGSDGYTF
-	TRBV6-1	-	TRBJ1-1	TGTGCCAGCCGAAAGTCAGTCGCAGGGGACACTGAAGCTTTCTTT	CASRKSVAGDTEAFF
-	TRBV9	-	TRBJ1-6	TGTGCCAGCAGGCAGAGCTCCTATAATTCACCCCTCCACTTT	CASRQSSYNSPLHF
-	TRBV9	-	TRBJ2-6	TGTGCCAGCAGCGGAAAGGGGACATTGGTCTCTGGGGCCAACGTCCTGACTTTC	CASSGKGTLVSGANVLTF
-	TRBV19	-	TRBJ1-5	TGTGCCAGTAAGGAACAGGGAGGTAATCAGCCCCAGCATTTT	CASKEQGGNQPQHF
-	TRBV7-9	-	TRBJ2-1	TGTGCCAGCAGCTTAGAGGGCAGGGCTGGTGAGCAGTTCTTC	CASSLEGRAGEQFF
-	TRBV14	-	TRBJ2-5	TGTGCCAGCAGCCAAGGGACACGGGGCCAGTACTTC	CASSQGTRGQYF
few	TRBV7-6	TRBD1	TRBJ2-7	TGTGCCAGCAGTGGGACAGACTACGAGCAGTACTTC	CASSGTDYEQYF
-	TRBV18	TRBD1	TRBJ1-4	TGTGCCAGCTCATGGACAGGGGAGGCGACTAATGAAAAACTGTTTTTT	CASSWTGEATNEKLFF
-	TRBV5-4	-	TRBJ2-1	TGTGCCAGCAGCTTGGGGCTGGATAATGAGCAGTTCTTC	CASSLGLDNEQFF
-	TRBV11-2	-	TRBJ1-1	TGTGCCAGCAGCTTAAAGGGGGGGTCTGCGGTCACGGCTTTCTTT	CASSLKGGSAVTAFF
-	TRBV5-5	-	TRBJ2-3	TGTGCCAGCAGCTCCCAGGAAGTCGATACGCAGTATTTT	CASSSQEVDTQYF
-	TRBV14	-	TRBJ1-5	TGTGCCAGCAGCCAAGCCCCAACAGGGCTCAAGAGCAATCAGCCCCAGCATTTT	CASSQAPTGLKSNQPQHF
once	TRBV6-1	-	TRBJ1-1	TGTGCCAGCAGTGAAGCCCACTTCATCGACAGGCACCCCGGGAACACTGAAGCTTTCTTT	CASSEAHFIDRHPGNTEAFF
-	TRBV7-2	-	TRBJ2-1	TGTGCCAGCAGCTTAAGCAAAAACAGGGACTATGAGCAGTTCTTC	CASSLSKNRDYEQFF
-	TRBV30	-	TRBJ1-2	TGTGCCTGGAGTGGGGATGACCGCTATGGCTACACCTTC	CAWSGDDRYGYTF
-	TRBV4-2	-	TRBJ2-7	TGTGCCAGCAGCCAAGGACTACCCACCGAGCAGTACTTC	CASSQGLPTEQYF
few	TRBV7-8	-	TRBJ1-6	TGTGCCAGCAGCTTAGCGCAGGCCAGGGTAGGCTCACCCCTCCACTTT	CASSLAQARVGSPLHF
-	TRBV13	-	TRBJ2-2	TGTGCCAGCAGCTTAGGCCGCTTGGGTAACACCGGGGAGCTGTTTTTT	CASSLGRLGNTGELFF
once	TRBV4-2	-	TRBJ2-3	TGTGCCAGCAGCCAAGATCTATCTGGATACACAGATACGCAGTATTTT	CASSQDLSGYTDTQYF
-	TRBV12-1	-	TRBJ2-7	TGTGCCAGCAGCCCGTCAAACGAGCAGTACTTC	CASSPSNEQYF
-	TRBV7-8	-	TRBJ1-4	TGTGCCAGCAGCCTCCGGGACTTTAATGAAAAACTGTTTTTT	CASSLRDFNEKLFF
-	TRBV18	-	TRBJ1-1	TGTGCCAGCTCACCCTACCGGGACACTGAAGCTTTCTTT	CASSPYRDTEAFF
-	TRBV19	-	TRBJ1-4	TGTGCCAGTACTACTACCGGATGGGGTGAAAAACTGTTTTTT	CASTTTGWGEKLFF
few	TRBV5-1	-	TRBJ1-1	TGCGCCAGCAGCTTCCGAGAGATGAACACTGAAGCTTTCTTT	CASSFREMNTEAFF
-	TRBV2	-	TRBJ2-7	TGTGCCAGCAGAGACAGGATAACATACGAGCAGTACTTC	CASRDRITYEQYF